The rows below give T cell receptor beta chains drawn from one sample of a study of blood T cell repertoires in COVID-19. Data came from immunoSEQ multiplex PCR; TCRdb stores just in-frame clones and leaves some out. Of roughly 350,000 clones listed, 80% to 90% are singletons. The sequenced material came from peripheral blood. The receptor set was obtained from a woman aged 50 to 65 with COVID-19, enrolled during active disease. CDR3s include the opening cysteine and the closing phenylalanine or tryptophan. The D gene is left open where the match is weak. Clone size appears in some rows only: once, few, many, or a class for an expanded clone.

.,13,TRBJ1-3,.,TRBV18,TGTGCCAGCTCAGACACCCCCGGAAACACCATATATTTT,CASSDTPGNTIYF
.,12,TRBJ2-7,.,TRBV2,TGTGCCAGCAGTGTCGGAGGGCACGAGCAGTACTTC,CASSVGGHEQYF
.,16,TRBJ2-7,TRBD2,TRBV18,TGTGCCAGCTCACCACCGAATAGCGGGAGGGTAAACGAGCAGTACTTC,CASSPPNSGRVNEQYF
once,14,TRBJ2-7,.,TRBV18,TGTGCCAGCTCACCAATTACAGGGGGGGACGAGCAGTACTTC,CASSPITGGDEQYF
.,16,TRBJ2-1,.,TRBV5-1,TGCGCCAGCAGCTTGACAGTCGCAGGGCAAAACAATGAGCAGTTCTTC,CASSLTVAGQNNEQFF
.,12,TRBJ2-7,.,TRBV30,TGTGCCTGGAGTGTCAAGGGACTCGGGCAGTACTTC,CAWSVKGLGQYF
.,14,TRBJ1-2,.,TRBV6-2/TRBV6-3,TGTGCCAGCAGTTACGAACCCAGCGGCTATGGCTACACCTTC,CASSYEPSGYGYTF
once,14,TRBJ1-5,.,TRBV7-6,TGTGCCAGCAGCGTGAGTGGAGGCAATCAGCCCCAGCATTTT,CASSVSGGNQPQHF
.,13,TRBJ1-6,TRBD1,TRBV25-1,TGTGCCTCCCACGACAGGGGGAATTCACCCCTCCACTTT,CASHDRGNSPLHF
.,15,TRBJ2-7,TRBD1,TRBV7-2,TGTGCCAGCAGCTTAGGGGCGGACAGGAACTACGAGCAGTACTTC,CASSLGADRNYEQYF
.,16,TRBJ1-2,TRBD1,TRBV6-5,TGTGCCAGCAGTTACGACAGGGGGCCCAGGCACTATGGCTACACCTTC,CASSYDRGPRHYGYTF
.,16,TRBJ1-5,TRBD1,TRBV15,TGTGCCACCAGCAGCCGACAGGGGCGGGGGAATCAGCCCCAGCATTTT,CATSSRQGRGNQPQHF
.,16,TRBJ2-2,.,TRBV6-5,TGTGCCAGCAGTTTCCGGGACTCACGAGCGGCCGGGGAGCTGTTTTTT,CASSFRDSRAAGELFF
.,15,TRBJ1-6,TRBD1,TRBV6-2/TRBV6-3,TGTGCCAGCAGTTACGACGACAGGGAGAATTCACCCCTCCACTTT,CASSYDDRENSPLHF
.,14,TRBJ1-4,.,TRBV18,TGTGCCAGCTCACCGACAGCTTCTAATGAAAAACTGTTTTTT,CASSPTASNEKLFF
.,18,TRBJ2-2,TRBD1,TRBV24-1,TGTGCCACCAGTGATTTTGGCAGGACAGGGATGAGGACCGGGGAGCTGTTTTTT,CATSDFGRTGMRTGELFF
.,17,TRBJ1-2,.,TRBV6-2/TRBV6-3,TGTGCCAGCAGTTACCCAACCGGGACACCAGAGCTCTATGGCTACACCTTC,CASSYPTGTPELYGYTF
few,14,TRBJ1-5,.,TRBV9,TGTGCCAGCAGCGGCCGGGACACCAATCAGCCCCAGCATTTT,CASSGRDTNQPQHF
.,16,TRBJ2-1,.,TRBV5-6,TGTGCCAGCAGCTTGGCAGGATCAAGCTCCTACAATGAGCAGTTCTTC,CASSLAGSSSYNEQFF
.,10,TRBJ1-1,.,TRBV20-1,TGCAGTGCCTGGGCCTCTGAAGCTTTCTTT,CSAWASEAFF
.,14,TRBJ2-5,TRBD2,TRBV6-5,TGTGCCAGCAGGTTCGTCGGGACTAGAGAGACCCAGTACTTC,CASRFVGTRETQYF
.,13,TRBJ2-7,TRBD2,TRBV19,TGTGCCAGTGGTAGCGGGAGTTTTCACGAGCAGTACTTC,CASGSGSFHEQYF
.,17,TRBJ2-1,.,TRBV6-2/TRBV6-3,TGTGCCAGCAGTTCCCAGGTAGGGGGAGGGCAGGACAATGAGCAGTTCTTC,CASSSQVGGGQDNEQFF
.,13,TRBJ1-3,TRBD1,TRBV2,TGTGCCAGCAGGAACAGGGGTGGAAACACCATATATTTT,CASRNRGGNTIYF
.,16,TRBJ2-2,.,TRBV15,TGTGCCACCAGCACCCCGATGATAGAAACGGCCGGGGAGCTGTTTTTT,CATSTPMIETAGELFF
.,12,TRBJ2-7,.,TRBV12-3/TRBV12-4,TGTGCCAGCGGGGGAGGAACAGTCGAGCAGTACTTC,CASGGGTVEQYF
.,15,TRBJ1-2,TRBD1,TRBV5-1,TGCGCCAGCAGCATGGACAGGGTTGATAACTATGGCTACACCTTC,CASSMDRVDNYGYTF
.,14,TRBJ1-2,.,TRBV2,TGTGCCAGCAGCATACAGGGATCGGCCTATGGCTACACCTTC,CASSIQGSAYGYTF
few,15,TRBJ1-1,.,TRBV25-1,TGTGCCAGCAGTGAAGTGGCCGGAGGGAACACTGAAGCTTTCTTT,CASSEVAGGNTEAFF
once,15,TRBJ1-2,.,TRBV6-5,TGTGCCAGCAGTTACTCGCCAGGGACAAACTATGGCTACACCTTC,CASSYSPGTNYGYTF
.,16,TRBJ2-1,TRBD2,TRBV18,TGTGCCAGCTCACCACCAGGACTAGCGGGAGGGAATGAGCAGTTCTTC,CASSPPGLAGGNEQFF
.,13,TRBJ2-5,TRBD1,TRBV5-4,TGTGCCAGCGGACAGGGGAGACAAGAGACCCAGTACTTC,CASGQGRQETQYF
once,17,TRBJ1-2,.,TRBV5-1,TGCGCCAGCAGCCCCTTTATAGACCTCAGGGGCAACTATGGCTACACCTTC,CASSPFIDLRGNYGYTF
.,15,TRBJ2-5,TRBD1,TRBV7-6,TGTGCCAGCATCCCGCCGGGACAGGGGACCGAGACCCAGTACTTC,CASIPPGQGTETQYF
.,15,TRBJ2-1,TRBD1,TRBV3-1/TRBV3-2,TGTGCCAGCAGCCGGGGGACAGGGGGACGGAATGAGCAGTTCTTC,CASSRGTGGRNEQFF
.,13,TRBJ1-2,.,TRBV4-1,TGCGCCAGCAGCCAGGACAGCTACTATGGCTACACCTTC,CASSQDSYYGYTF
.,13,TRBJ1-1,.,TRBV6-5,TGTGCCAGCAGAAGGGGGAAGAACACTGAAGCTTTCTTT,CASRRGKNTEAFF
.,16,TRBJ1-1,TRBD1,TRBV20-1,TGCAGTGCTAGTCGCCAGGGGGTCTCGTGGGGAACTGAAGCTTTCTTT,CSASRQGVSWGTEAFF
.,15,TRBJ1-1,.,TRBV9,TGTGCCAGCAGCCCTCGGCAGGGTGGTTTCACTGAAGCTTTCTTT,CASSPRQGGFTEAFF
.,19,TRBJ2-7,TRBD1,TRBV6-2/TRBV6-3,TGTGCCAGCAGTTACGGATTTGGGAGACAGGGGGCCCCAGGTAACGAGCAGTACTTC,CASSYGFGRQGAPGNEQYF
.,20,TRBJ2-7,TRBD2,TRBV7-6,TGTGCCAGCAGCCCCCGGGGGATGGTAGCGGGAGCTATCCTGTCCTACGAGCAGTACTTC,CASSPRGMVAGAILSYEQYF
.,14,TRBJ1-5,.,TRBV9,TGTGCCAGCAGCCAAGGAGTTAGCAATCAGCCCCAGCATTTT,CASSQGVSNQPQHF
.,13,TRBJ1-6,.,TRBV30,TGTGCCCGAAAAACAGGGTATAATTCACCCCTCCACTTT,CARKTGYNSPLHF
.,14,TRBJ2-1,.,TRBV6-2/TRBV6-3,TGTGCCAGCAGTTACTCGGGCACCTACAATGAGCAGTTCTTC,CASSYSGTYNEQFF
many,16,TRBJ2-7,TRBD2,TRBV5-1,TGCGCCAGCAGCCCCCTAGGGAGCGGGAGGGCCCACGAGCAGTACTTC,CASSPLGSGRAHEQYF
.,15,TRBJ1-3,TRBD1,TRBV7-9,TGTGCCAGCAGCCCACTACAGGGGTCCGGAAACACCATATATTTT,CASSPLQGSGNTIYF
.,11,TRBJ1-1,TRBD1,TRBV10-2,TGCGCCAGCAGGGGACAGCGTGAAGCTTTCTTT,CASRGQREAFF
.,15,TRBJ2-2,.,TRBV19,TGTGCCAGTAGTATAGGACAGGTGAACACCGGGGAGCTGTTTTTT,CASSIGQVNTGELFF
few,12,TRBJ1-1,TRBD1,TRBV29-1,TGCAGCGTAAATCAGGGGGTCACTGAAGCTTTCTTT,CSVNQGVTEAFF
.,11,TRBJ2-7,.,TRBV5-5,TGTGCCAGCAGCGTTAACTACGAGCAGTACTTC,CASSVNYEQYF
.,14,TRBJ2-2,.,TRBV3-1/TRBV3-2,TGTGCCAGCAGCCTGGTGGACACTACCGGGGAGCTGTTTTTT,CASSLVDTTGELFF
.,18,TRBJ1-2,.,TRBV2,TGTGCCAGCAGTGACTCCCCCGGCCCAGGGACTTTAACGTATGGCTACACCTTC,CASSDSPGPGTLTYGYTF
.,14,TRBJ2-5,TRBD2,TRBV7-3,TGTGCCAGCAGCATAGTAGCGGGAGGGGAGACCCAGTACTTC,CASSIVAGGETQYF
.,13,TRBJ2-5,TRBD2,TRBV6-5,TGTGCCAGCAGCGGGACTAGACGAGAGACCCAGTACTTC,CASSGTRRETQYF
.,16,TRBJ2-7,.,TRBV5-1,TGCGCCAGCAGCTTTGGGGGCGGACCCCACGTAAGAGAGCAGTACTTC,CASSFGGGPHVREQYF
once,16,TRBJ1-3,TRBD1,TRBV6-6,TGTGCCAGCAGTCCCGGGACAGGGATTACTGGAAACACCATATATTTT,CASSPGTGITGNTIYF
few,15,TRBJ2-2,.,TRBV19,TGTGCCAGTACCCTAGGGACAACGAACACCGGGGAGCTGTTTTTT,CASTLGTTNTGELFF
.,15,TRBJ2-3,.,TRBV4-1,TGCGCCAGCAGCCAAGAGGCCAGAAGCACAGATACGCAGTATTTT,CASSQEARSTDTQYF